A single sample gave rise to the 8 T cell receptor beta chains below, sequenced in a study of CD8 T cells in Susac syndrome. An amount of RNA that ranged from roughly 0.45 to 1 ug was reverse transcribed with random hexamers. TCRdb independently ran MiXCR on the immunoSEQ multiplex PCR reads; one entry per CDR3 protein. The sample gives 120,000 to 150,000 distinct CDR3 sequences, 94% of which show up once; 0.25% to 0.3% is in the top ten. Sequenced sample: CD8+ T cells from PBMCs. Every receptor here comes from a human donor in good health.

This rearrangement joins TRBV7-9 to TRBJ1-5, with 11 bases fitting TRBD1. This CDR3 is built from 15 residues. The J segment lost 6 bases and the V segment lost 5 bases, leaving 6 bases of the junction unmatched. Germline values: CDR1 SEHNR, CDR2 FQNEAQ (reference sequence). The CDR3 spells CASSLGQGAVQPQHF. DNA of the CDR3: TGTGCCAGCAGCCTAGGACAGGGGGCTGTTCAGCCCCAGCATTTT.

V gene TRBV29-1 combines with J gene TRBJ2-2; TRBD1 matches at 8 bases. Per the germline V gene, CDR1 is SQVTM and CDR2 is ANQGSEA. The CDR3 spans 14 residues. Trimming at V came to 7 bases and at J to 2 bases, leaving 6 bases not matched to a gene. DNA for the CDR3: TGCAGCGCTGACAGGGGAACTAACACCGGGGAGCTGTTTTTT. It yields the protein CSADRGTNTGELFF.

The V call is TRBV12-3 or TRBV12-4, the J call TRBJ2-1, with D unclear. The V end lost 2 bases, the J end lost 6 bases, and 8 bases lay between the germline ends. The CDR3 runs to 13 residues. Here the CDR3 DNA reads TGTGCCAGCAGTTTAACTACCGTCAATGAGCAGTTCTTC. Its protein is CASSLTTVNEQFF.

Here the CDR3 DNA reads TGCGCCAGCAGCCAAGGGGGCGAAGATACGCAGTATTTT. Amino acids: CASSQGGEDTQYF. The genes are TRBV4-3 and TRBJ2-3; D may be TRBD1 (5 bases). Trimming cost V 1 base and J 5 bases, with 7 bases left between them. CDR3 length equals 13 residues. Germline V CDR1 and CDR2: LGHNA, YSLEER.

This chain uses TRBV3-1 with TRBJ2-1; D tentatively fits TRBD1 or TRBD2 (5 bases each). Germline values: CDR1 LGHDT, CDR2 YNNKEL (reference sequence). The CDR3 consists of 15 residues. V gave up 4 bases and J gave up 7 bases, with 17 bases separating them. As DNA, the CDR3 is TGTGCCAGCAGCCTCAAGACCACCAGGGAGAATGAGCAGTTCTTC. Translated: CASSLKTTRENEQFF.

This chain joins TRBV30 and TRBJ1-2, with 9 nucleotides matching TRBD1. J was trimmed by 5 bases and V by 1 base; bases with no gene match: 5. This CDR3 has 14 residues. Germline CDR1 GTSNPN, CDR2 SVGIG (reference sequence). The CDR3 spells CAWSGTGTGYGYTF. CDR3 in DNA: TGTGCCTGGAGTGGGACCGGGACAGGGTATGGCTACACCTTC.

The chain couples TRBV4-1 to TRBJ1-2; D possibly corresponds to TRBD1 (6 bases). CDR3 size: 17 residues. V shed 1 base and J shed 4 bases, with 19 bases lying between them. The germline gives CDR1 MGHRA, CDR2 YSYEKL. In nucleotides, the CDR3 is TGCGCCAGCAGCCAAGGCTGGGGGCCCAATGGGCTCTATGGCTACACCTTC. Amino acids: CASSQGWGPNGLYGYTF.

The chain has TRBV28 and TRBJ2-7; D remains unclear. Germline lookup yields CDR1 MDHEN and CDR2 SYDVKM. This CDR3 has 15 residues. Trimming pared 1 base from V and 4 bases from J, leaving 14 bases between. This CDR3 reads CASSLSPAPTYEQYF. The CDR3 DNA sequence: TGTGCCAGCAGTTTATCCCCAGCTCCGACTTACGAGCAGTACTTC.